One and the same sample provided the 10 T cell receptor beta chains below, sequenced in a study of control samples from healthy donors and cancer patients. Repertoires were generated with immunoSEQ multiplex PCR, while TCRdb's copy carries only in-frame clones and drops some. The sample holds 45,000 to 60,000 clones, 75% to 85% seen once. The sample was blood. The source is a man between 65 and 80 years old in good health.

V and J are TRBV28 and TRBJ2-2; D is possibly TRBD2 (5 bases). Germline-derived CDR1 and CDR2 are MDHEN and SYDVKM. The CDR3 loop spans 16 amino acids. Trimming shortened V by 6 bases and J by 4 bases, and 18 bases separated the two germline ends. The DNA of the CDR3 is TGTGCCAGCAGGAGGGCCGTTTGGGAATTCACCGGGGAGCTGTTTTTT. Residues: CASRRAVWEFTGELFF.

This rearrangement joins TRBV19 to TRBJ1-4, with D possibly TRBD1 on 5 matching bases. V lost 5 bases to trimming and J lost 7 bases, with 26 bases between them. Germline assignment: CDR1 LNHDA and CDR2 SQIVND (reference sequence). CDR3 length equals 18 residues. In DNA form, the CDR3 reads TGTGCCAGTAGTGGCCTGGGGGGAGGGTTAGGGTTGGCTGAAAAACTGTTTTTT. Residues: CASSGLGGGLGLAEKLFF.

The V and J genes are TRBV11-2 and TRBJ2-3; TRBD2 might be the D (6 bases). The CDR3 totals 16 residues. Deletions cut 1 base from V and 2 bases from J, with 13 bases between. Germline CDR1 and CDR2: SGHAT and FQNNGV. This CDR3 is CASSLGASVYTDTQYF. The CDR3 DNA sequence: TGTGCCAGCAGCTTAGGGGCTAGCGTTTACACAGATACGCAGTATTTT.

The chain recombines TRBV7-2 with TRBJ2-7; TRBD1 agrees at 8 bases. CDR3 size: 15 residues. The V gene's germline CDR1 is SGHTA and CDR2 FQGNSA. The trim removed 1 base at V and 1 base at J, leaving 3 bases unmatched. The CDR3 here is CASSLVGQGSYEQYF. CDR3 nucleotide sequence: TGTGCCAGCAGCTTAGTTGGACAGGGATCCTACGAGCAGTACTTC.

This clone was seen more than once but under ten times. The junction and the germline gene differ at one end; a read error may be behind it. This sequence joins TRBV19 and TRBJ1-2; 7 bases are shared with TRBD1. The CDR3 contains 12 residues. The V gene's germline CDR1 is LNHDA and CDR2 SQIVND (reference sequence). The CDR3 DNA reads TGTGCCGGTAGGGGGCGGGACTATGGCTACACCTTC. Translating gives CAGRGRDYGYTF.

This chain joins TRBV7-2 and TRBJ2-2; TRBD2 might be the D (6 bases). This CDR3 has 15 amino acids. The ends were cut back, 5 bases at V and 0 bases at J, with 10 bases in the middle. Per germline, CDR1 SGHTA and CDR2 FQGNSA. CDR3 sequence reads: CASSRKRANTGELFF. CDR3 bases: TGTGCCAGCAGCCGGAAGCGGGCGAACACCGGGGAGCTGTTTTTT.

This clone occurred once. Within the sample, other DNA sequences also encode this same CDR3. V usage is TRBV5-1 and J usage is TRBJ1-1; possibly TRBD1 for D (5 bases). CDR3 length: 14 residues. Looked up from germline, CDR1 is SGHRS and CDR2 is YFSETQ. Deletions cut 4 bases from V and 2 bases from J, with 12 bases between. The CDR3: CASSGGTANTEAFF. The CDR3, as DNA: TGCGCCAGCAGCGGCGGGACGGCTAACACTGAAGCTTTCTTT. The variable domain in full, completed from reference TRBV5-1 and TRBJ1-1, reads KAGVTQTPRYLIKTRGQQVTLSCSPISGHRSVSWYQQTPGQGLQFLFEYFSETQRNKGNFPGRFSGRQFSNSRSEMNVSTLELGDSALYLCASSGGTANTEAFFGQGTRLTVV.

The chain employs TRBV2 and TRBJ2-2; 8 bases agree with TRBD1. Trimming removed 5 bases from V and 4 bases from J; junction bases left unmatched: 9. CDR3 size: 16 residues. Germline V gives CDR1 SNHLY, CDR2 FYNNEI. The CDR3, as DNA: TGTGCCAGCAGTTCAGACAGGGGAAGGAGCACCGGGGAGCTGTTTTTT. Encoded protein: CASSSDRGRSTGELFF.

This sequence joins TRBV5-1 and TRBJ1-1; 7 nucleotides agree with TRBD1. J lost 5 bases, V lost 1 base, and 2 bases had no gene match. CDR3 length: 13 amino acids. Germline-derived CDR1 and CDR2 are SGHRS and YFSETQ. The CDR3 spells CASSLRQGTEAFF. The CDR3 region has the DNA TGCGCCAGCAGCTTGCGACAGGGAACTGAAGCTTTCTTT.

The rearrangement joins TRBV6-5 to TRBJ1-6; no reliable D call. Deletions cut 0 bases from V and 3 bases from J, with 9 bases between. The CDR3 is 16 residues long. Germline lookup yields CDR1 MNHEY and CDR2 SVGAGI. The CDR3 is CASSYSETYYNSPLHF. As DNA, the CDR3 is TGTGCCAGCAGTTACTCGGAGACGTACTATAATTCACCCCTCCACTTT.